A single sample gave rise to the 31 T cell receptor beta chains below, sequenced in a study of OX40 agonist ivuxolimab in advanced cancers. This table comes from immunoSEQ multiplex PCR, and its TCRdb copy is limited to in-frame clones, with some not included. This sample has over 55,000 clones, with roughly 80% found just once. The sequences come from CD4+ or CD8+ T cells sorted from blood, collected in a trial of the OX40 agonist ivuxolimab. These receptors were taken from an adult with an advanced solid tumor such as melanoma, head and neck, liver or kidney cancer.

The CDR3 DNA is TGTGCCAGCAGACCACGAATTAGCGGGAGTGGAGACAATGAGCAGTTCTTC. Translating it yields CASRPRISGSGDNEQFF. This chain uses TRBV7-6 with TRBJ2-1, with 9 bases lining up with TRBD2. Trimming removed 6 bases from V and 5 bases from J; junction bases left unmatched: 14. Germline CDR1 is SGHVS and CDR2 is FNYEAQ. The length of the CDR3 is 17 residues.

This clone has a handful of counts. The CDR3 protein is CSVGGRAGPSRVYEQYF. The CDR3 DNA reads as TGCAGCGTTGGGGGTCGGGCAGGCCCGTCCCGCGTTTACGAGCAGTACTTC. The V and J genes are TRBV29-1 and TRBJ2-7; D remains ambiguous. The germline gives CDR1 SQVTM, CDR2 ANQGSEA. The CDR3 runs 17 residues. V lost 4 bases and J lost 4, with 26 bases in between.

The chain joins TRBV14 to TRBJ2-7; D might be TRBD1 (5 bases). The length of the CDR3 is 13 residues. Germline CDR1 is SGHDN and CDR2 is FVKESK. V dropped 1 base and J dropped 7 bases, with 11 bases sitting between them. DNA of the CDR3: TGTGCCAGCAGCCAAGGCAGGGCTTGGGAGCAGTACTTC. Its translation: CASSQGRAWEQYF.

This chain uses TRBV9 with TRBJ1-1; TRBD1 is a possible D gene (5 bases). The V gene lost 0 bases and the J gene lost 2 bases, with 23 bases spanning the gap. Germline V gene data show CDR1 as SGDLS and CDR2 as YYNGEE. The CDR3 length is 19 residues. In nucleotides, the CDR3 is TGTGCCAGCAGCGTAGACCATAGGCCCCTCATCCAGGGAAACACTGAAGCTTTCTTT. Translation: CASSVDHRPLIQGNTEAFF.

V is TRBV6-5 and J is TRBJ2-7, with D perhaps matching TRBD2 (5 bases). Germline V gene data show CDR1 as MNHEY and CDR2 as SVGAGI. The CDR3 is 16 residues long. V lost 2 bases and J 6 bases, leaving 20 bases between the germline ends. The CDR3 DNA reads TGTGCCAGCAGTTACACAGTGAGGGTGCAGGCTGCCGAGCAGTACTTC. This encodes CASSYTVRVQAAEQYF.

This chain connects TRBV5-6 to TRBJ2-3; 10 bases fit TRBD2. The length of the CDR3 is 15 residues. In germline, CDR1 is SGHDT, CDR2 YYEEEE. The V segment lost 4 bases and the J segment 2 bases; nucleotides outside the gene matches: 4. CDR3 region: CASSGLAEITDTQYF. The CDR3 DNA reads TGTGCCAGCAGCGGACTAGCGGAGATCACAGATACGCAGTATTTT.

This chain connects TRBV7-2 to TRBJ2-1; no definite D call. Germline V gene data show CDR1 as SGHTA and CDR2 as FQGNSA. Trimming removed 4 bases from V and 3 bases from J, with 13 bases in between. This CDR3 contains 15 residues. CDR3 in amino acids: CASSSRTASYNEQFF. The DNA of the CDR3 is TGTGCCAGCAGCTCTAGGACGGCTAGCTACAATGAGCAGTTCTTC.

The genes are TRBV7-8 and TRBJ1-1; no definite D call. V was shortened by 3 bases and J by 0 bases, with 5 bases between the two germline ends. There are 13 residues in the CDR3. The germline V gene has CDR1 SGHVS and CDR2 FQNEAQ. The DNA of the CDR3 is TGTGCCAGCAGCTTTCGGATGAACACTGAAGCTTTCTTT. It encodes CASSFRMNTEAFF.

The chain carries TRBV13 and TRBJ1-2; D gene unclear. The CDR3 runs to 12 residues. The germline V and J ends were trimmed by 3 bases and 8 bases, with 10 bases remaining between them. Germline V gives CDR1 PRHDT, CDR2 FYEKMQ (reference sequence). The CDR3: CASSFNVDGYTF. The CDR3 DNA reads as TGTGCCAGCAGCTTCAATGTCGACGGCTACACCTTC.

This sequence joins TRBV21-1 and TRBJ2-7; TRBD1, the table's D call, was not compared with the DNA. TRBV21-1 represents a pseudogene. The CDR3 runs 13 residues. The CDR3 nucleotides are TGTGCCAGCAGCTTAGGACAGGTCGGCGAGCAGTACTTC. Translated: CASSLGQVGEQYF.

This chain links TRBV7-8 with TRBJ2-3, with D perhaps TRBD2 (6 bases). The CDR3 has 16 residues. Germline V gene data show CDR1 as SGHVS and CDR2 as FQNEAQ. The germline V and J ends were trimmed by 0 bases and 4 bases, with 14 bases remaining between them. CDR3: CASSLATGGRPDTQYF. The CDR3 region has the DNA TGTGCCAGCAGCTTAGCGACCGGGGGTCGGCCAGATACGCAGTATTTT.

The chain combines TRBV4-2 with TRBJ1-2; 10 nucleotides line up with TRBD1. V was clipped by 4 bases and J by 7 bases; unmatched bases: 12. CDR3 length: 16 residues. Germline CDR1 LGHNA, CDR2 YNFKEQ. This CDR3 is CASSRERTGGPSGYTF. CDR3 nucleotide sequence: TGTGCCAGCAGCCGAGAAAGGACAGGGGGTCCCTCTGGCTACACCTTC.

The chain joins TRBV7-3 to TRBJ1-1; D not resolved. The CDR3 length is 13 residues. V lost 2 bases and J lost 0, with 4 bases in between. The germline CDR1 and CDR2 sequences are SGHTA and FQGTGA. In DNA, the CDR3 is TGTGCCAGCAGCTTACAAATGAACACTGAAGCTTTCTTT. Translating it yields CASSLQMNTEAFF.

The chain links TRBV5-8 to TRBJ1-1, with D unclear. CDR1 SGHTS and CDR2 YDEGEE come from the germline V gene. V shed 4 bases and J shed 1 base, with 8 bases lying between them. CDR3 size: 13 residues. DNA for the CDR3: TGTGCCAGCAGCCGACCAACGAACACTGAAGCTTTCTTT. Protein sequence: CASSRPTNTEAFF.

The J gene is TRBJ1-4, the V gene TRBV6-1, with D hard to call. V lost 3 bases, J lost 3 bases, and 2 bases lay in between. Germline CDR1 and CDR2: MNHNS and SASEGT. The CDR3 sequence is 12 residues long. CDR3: CASSDPNEKLFF. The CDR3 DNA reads TGTGCCAGCAGTGACCCTAATGAAAAACTGTTTTTT.

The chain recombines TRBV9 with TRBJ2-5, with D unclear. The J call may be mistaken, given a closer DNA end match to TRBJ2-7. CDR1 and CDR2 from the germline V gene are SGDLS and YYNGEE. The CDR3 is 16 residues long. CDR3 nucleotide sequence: TGTGCCAGCAGCGTAGGCCCGGACGGCGACACCTACGAGCAGTACTTC. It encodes CASSVGPDGDTYEQYF.

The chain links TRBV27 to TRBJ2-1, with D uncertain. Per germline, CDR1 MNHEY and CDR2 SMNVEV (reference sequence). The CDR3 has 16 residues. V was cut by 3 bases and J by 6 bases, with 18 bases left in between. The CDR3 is CASSFSGEGKGNEQFF. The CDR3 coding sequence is TGTGCCAGCAGTTTTTCTGGGGAAGGGAAGGGCAATGAGCAGTTCTTC.

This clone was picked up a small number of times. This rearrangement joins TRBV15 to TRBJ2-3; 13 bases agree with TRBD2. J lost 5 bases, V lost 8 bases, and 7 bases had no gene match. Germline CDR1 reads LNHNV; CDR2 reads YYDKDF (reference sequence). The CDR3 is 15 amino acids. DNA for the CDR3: TGTGCCACCGGGTGGACTAGCGGGAGCGTAGATACGCAGTATTTT. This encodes CATGWTSGSVDTQYF.

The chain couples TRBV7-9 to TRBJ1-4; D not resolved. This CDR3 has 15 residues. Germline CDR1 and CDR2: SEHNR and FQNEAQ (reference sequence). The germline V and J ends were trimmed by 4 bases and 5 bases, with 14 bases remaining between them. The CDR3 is CASSSLALSNEKLFF. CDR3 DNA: TGTGCCAGCAGCTCGCTGGCGTTGTCGAATGAAAAACTGTTTTTT.

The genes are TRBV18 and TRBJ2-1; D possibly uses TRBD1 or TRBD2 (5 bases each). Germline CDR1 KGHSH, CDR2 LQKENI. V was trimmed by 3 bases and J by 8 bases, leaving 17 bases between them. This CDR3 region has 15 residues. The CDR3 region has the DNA TGTGCCAGCTCACCTCGCGGGCAAGGGGAGCATGAGCAGTTCTTC. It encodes CASSPRGQGEHEQFF.

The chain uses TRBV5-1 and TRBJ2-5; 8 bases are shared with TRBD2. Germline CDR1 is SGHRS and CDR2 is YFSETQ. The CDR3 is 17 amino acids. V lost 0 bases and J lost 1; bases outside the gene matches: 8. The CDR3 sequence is CASSLAVSGGAQETQYF. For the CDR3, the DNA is TGCGCCAGCAGCTTGGCCGTGTCGGGAGGGGCCCAAGAGACCCAGTACTTC.

Here the CDR3 reads CASSNGGSPSGANVLTF. CDR3 DNA sequence: TGTGCCAGCAGCAACGGGGGCAGTCCCTCTGGGGCCAACGTCCTGACTTTC. The chain is built from TRBV7-3 and TRBJ2-6, with D perhaps assigned TRBD1 or TRBD2 (6 bases each). Germline CDR1 and CDR2: SGHTA and FQGTGA. V was clipped by 5 bases and J by 0 bases, with 14 bases between them. The CDR3 is made up of 17 amino acids.

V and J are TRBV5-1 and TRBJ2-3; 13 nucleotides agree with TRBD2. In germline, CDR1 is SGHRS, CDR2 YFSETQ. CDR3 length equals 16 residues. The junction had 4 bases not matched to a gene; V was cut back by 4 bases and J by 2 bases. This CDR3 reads CASSDGTSGITDTQYF. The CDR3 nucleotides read TGCGCCAGCAGCGACGGGACTAGCGGGATCACAGATACGCAGTATTTT.

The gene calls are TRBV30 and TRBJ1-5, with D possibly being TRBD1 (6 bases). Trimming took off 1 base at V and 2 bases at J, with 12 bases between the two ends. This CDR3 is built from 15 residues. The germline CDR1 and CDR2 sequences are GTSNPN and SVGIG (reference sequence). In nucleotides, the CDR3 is TGTGCCTGGAGTGGCGGGGGGGGCGGCAATCAGCCCCAGCATTTT. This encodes CAWSGGGGGNQPQHF.

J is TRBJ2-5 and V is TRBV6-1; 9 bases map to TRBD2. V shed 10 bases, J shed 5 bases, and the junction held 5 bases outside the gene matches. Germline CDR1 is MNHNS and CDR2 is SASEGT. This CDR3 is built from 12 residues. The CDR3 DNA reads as TGTGCCATTGTAGCGGGAGTGGAGACCCAGTACTTC. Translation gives CAIVAGVETQYF.

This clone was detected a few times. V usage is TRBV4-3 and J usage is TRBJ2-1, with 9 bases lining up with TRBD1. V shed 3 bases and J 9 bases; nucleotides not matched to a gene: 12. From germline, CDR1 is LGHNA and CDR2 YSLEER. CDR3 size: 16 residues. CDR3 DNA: TGCGCCAGCAGCCAGATTCCGGACAGGGGCTGGGGTGAGCAGTTCTTC. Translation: CASSQIPDRGWGEQFF.

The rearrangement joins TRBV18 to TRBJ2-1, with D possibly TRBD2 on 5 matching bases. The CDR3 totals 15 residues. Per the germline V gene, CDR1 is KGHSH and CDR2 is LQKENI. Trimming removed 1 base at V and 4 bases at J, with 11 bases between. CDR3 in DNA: TGTGCCAGCTCACCACTGTCTAGCCTTTACAATGAGCAGTTCTTC. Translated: CASSPLSSLYNEQFF.

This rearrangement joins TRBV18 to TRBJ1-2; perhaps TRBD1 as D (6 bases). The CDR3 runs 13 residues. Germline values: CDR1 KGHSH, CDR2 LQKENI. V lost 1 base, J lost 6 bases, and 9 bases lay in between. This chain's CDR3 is CASSPQEGDGYTF. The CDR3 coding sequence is TGTGCCAGCTCACCACAAGAGGGGGATGGCTACACCTTC.

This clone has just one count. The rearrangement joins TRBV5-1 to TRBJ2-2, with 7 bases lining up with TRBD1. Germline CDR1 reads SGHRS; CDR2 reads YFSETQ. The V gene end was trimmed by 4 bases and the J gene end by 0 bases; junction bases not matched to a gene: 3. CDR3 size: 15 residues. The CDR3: CASSRDSPNTGELFF. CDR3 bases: TGCGCCAGCAGCAGGGACAGTCCGAACACCGGGGAGCTGTTTTTT.

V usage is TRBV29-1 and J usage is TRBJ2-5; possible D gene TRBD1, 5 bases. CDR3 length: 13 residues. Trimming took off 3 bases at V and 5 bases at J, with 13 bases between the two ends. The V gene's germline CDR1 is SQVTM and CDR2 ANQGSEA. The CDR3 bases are TGCAGCGTTGATAGGTGGGGCCGGGAGACCCAGTACTTC. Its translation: CSVDRWGRETQYF.

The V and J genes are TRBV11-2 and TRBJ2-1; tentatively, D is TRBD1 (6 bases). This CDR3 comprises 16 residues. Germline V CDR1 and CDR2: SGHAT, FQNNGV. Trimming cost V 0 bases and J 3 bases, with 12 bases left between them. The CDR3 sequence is CASSLDLGARYNEQFF. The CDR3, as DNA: TGTGCCAGCAGCTTAGATCTGGGGGCCCGCTACAATGAGCAGTTCTTC.